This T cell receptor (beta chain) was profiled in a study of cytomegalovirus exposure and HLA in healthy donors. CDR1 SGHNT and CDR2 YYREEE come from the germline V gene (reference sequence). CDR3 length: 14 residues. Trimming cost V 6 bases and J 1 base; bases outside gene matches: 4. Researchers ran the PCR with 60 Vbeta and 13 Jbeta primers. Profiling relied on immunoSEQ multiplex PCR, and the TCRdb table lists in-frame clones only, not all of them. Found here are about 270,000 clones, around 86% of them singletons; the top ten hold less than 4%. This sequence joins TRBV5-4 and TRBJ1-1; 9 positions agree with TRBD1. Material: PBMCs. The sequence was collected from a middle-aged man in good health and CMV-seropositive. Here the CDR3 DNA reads TGTGCCAGCATCCGGGACAGGGAGAACACTGAAGCTTTCTTT. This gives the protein CASIRDRENTEAFF. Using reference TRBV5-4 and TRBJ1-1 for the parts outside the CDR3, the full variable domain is ETGVTQSPTHLIKTRGQQVTLRCSSQSGHNTVSWYQQALGQGPQFIFQYYREEENGRGNFPPRFSGLQFPNYSSELNVNALELDDSALYLCASIRDRENTEAFFGQGTRLTVV.